The T cell receptor (beta chain) described here comes from a study of technical replicates of blood from a handful of donors (TCRdb year 2017). As regards this clone: It has no known antigen specificity. No quality values exist for individual bases; no much larger clone is one base distant.

Library method: the immunoSEQ multiplex PCR assay. TCRdb stores this immuneACCESS table with in-frame sequences only. Part of the clones is absent; in the studies checked, under half of the shortfall reflects unresolved V genes, and no reason is known for the rest. Here the sample has fewer than 65,000 clones; 80% to 90% occur a single time. Roughly 5.2% of the sample comes from the top ten. The germline V gene supplies CDR1 MRHNA and CDR2 SNTAGT. Trimming takes 2 bases from V and 0 bases from J, and the germline ends sit 8 bases apart. The CDR3 holds 15 amino acids from the cysteine to the phenylalanine. CDR3 DNA only is kept here, 45 bases in frame from base 1.

The chain joins TRBV6-4 to TRBJ2-1, with TRBD1 perhaps the D gene, on 5 matching bases. The sequenced sample consisted of PBMCs. The receptor was isolated from a human donor in good health. Some clones in this sample may be carry-over from other donors' samples. In nucleotides, the sequence is TGTGCCAGCAGTGACCGACAGAGCTCCTACAATGAGCAGTTCTTC. Protein translation: CASSDRQSSYNEQFF.